In its sample, the clone carrying this TCR beta chain was seen once. These data belong to a study of blood T cell repertoires in COVID-19. Study details: Specimens from acute and convalescent COVID-19 originated in the United States, Italy and Spain. In each case, the material was cDNA or gDNA derived from T cells, B-cell-depleted T cells, or PBMCs.

Per the authors' pipeline: Counts of nucleated cells, estimated from reference gene primer amplification, were obtained. Sequencing used immunoSEQ multiplex PCR; TCRdb keeps in-frame clones, though not all of them. V and J calls and clone size follow that table, whereas D and trimming were derived from the DNA. The sample lists roughly 20,000 clones; about 92% were seen once. The ends lost 5 bases at V and 5 bases at J; junction bases unmatched: 3. Germline CDR1 and CDR2: SGHTA and FQGNSA. The CDR3 is 13 residues long. This TCR was recovered from a human donor in a cohort sampled during active COVID-19. The gene calls are TRBV7-2 and TRBJ2-5; 9 bases agree with TRBD1. Sequencing used peripheral blood. The chain's CDR3 is CASSPGTGETQYF. CDR3 sequence (DNA): TGTGCCAGCAGCCCGGGGACAGGGGAGACCCAGTACTTC.